The 21 T cell receptor beta chains in this list originate from one sample, sequenced in a study of cytomegalovirus exposure and HLA in healthy donors. With 60 Vbeta and 13 Jbeta primers, the PCR was carried out. Profiled with immunoSEQ multiplex PCR; TCRdb holds only in-frame clones, not every one. The profile shows 150,000 to 200,000 clones, roughly 85% of them singletons. The source material was PBMCs. These receptors all stem from a man aged 18-30 years in good health and CMV-seropositive.

The gene calls are TRBV6-6 and TRBJ2-3; D gene uncertain. The V gene lost 1 base and the J gene lost 0 bases, with 11 bases spanning the gap. The CDR3 covers 16 residues. CDR1 MNHNY and CDR2 SVGAGI come from the germline V gene (reference sequence). The CDR3 loop reads CASSYLEPRSTDTQYF. The CDR3 DNA reads TGTGCCAGCAGTTACTTGGAGCCCCGTAGCACAGATACGCAGTATTTT.

The chain has TRBV10-3 and TRBJ2-7; no clear D gene. V lost 6 bases and J lost 2, with 20 bases in between. The CDR3 runs to 16 residues. Germline values: CDR1 ENHRY, CDR2 SYGVKD. CDR3 sequence (DNA): TGTGCCATCAGAGACCCCGTGGCAGTAGAGGCCTACGAGCAGTACTTC. It is translated as CAIRDPVAVEAYEQYF.

The rearrangement joins TRBV6-1 to TRBJ1-5; D gene uncertain. The CDR3 is 12 amino acids. The V gene lost 3 bases and the J gene lost 6 bases, with 6 bases spanning the gap. Germline V gene data show CDR1 as MNHNS and CDR2 as SASEGT. CDR3 sequence reads: CASSDSGQPQHF. CDR3 nucleotides: TGTGCCAGCAGTGATAGTGGTCAGCCCCAGCATTTT.

The V gene is TRBV4-3, the J gene TRBJ1-3; D is ambiguous. Trimming took off 1 base at V and 0 bases at J, with 10 bases between the two ends. In germline, CDR1 is LGHNA, CDR2 YSLEER. The CDR3 spans 16 residues. The DNA of the CDR3 is TGCGCCAGCAGCCAAGCCCGACTGGCCTCTGGAAACACCATATATTTT. Amino acids: CASSQARLASGNTIYF.

Concerning this clone itself: Within the sample, other DNA sequences also encode this same CDR3. J is TRBJ2-3 and V is TRBV5-1; 10 nucleotides agree with TRBD2. This CDR3 has 14 residues. Germline loops: CDR1 SGHRS, CDR2 YFSETQ. V trimming: 5 bases; J trimming: 2 bases; junction bases outside the gene matches: 2. For the CDR3, the DNA is TGCGCCAGCAGTCTAGCGGGAGTCACAGATACGCAGTATTTT. Encoded protein: CASSLAGVTDTQYF.

The CDR3: CASSRGLGYGYTF. The DNA of the CDR3 is TGTGCCAGCAGCAGAGGGTTGGGTTATGGCTACACCTTC. The gene calls are TRBV7-9 and TRBJ1-2, with D hard to call. CDR1 is SEHNR, CDR2 FQNEAQ, per germline (reference sequence). V lost 5 bases and J 5 bases, leaving 12 bases between the germline ends. CDR3 length equals 13 residues. Full variable domain (outside the CDR3, taken from reference TRBV7-9 and TRBJ1-2): DTGVSQNPRHKITKRGQNVTFRCDPISEHNRLYWYRQTLGQGPEFLTYFQNEAQLEKSRLLSDRFSAERPKGSFSTLEIQRTEQGDSAMYLCASSRGLGYGYTFGSGTRLTVV.

The gene calls are TRBV12-5 and TRBJ2-7; D perhaps matches TRBD2 (6 bases). V was shortened by 3 bases and J by 6 bases, with 21 bases between the two germline ends. The CDR3 sequence is 16 residues long. Germline values: CDR1 LGHNT, CDR2 FRNRAP. DNA of the CDR3: TGTGCTAGTGGTTTCTCGAGGACAAGGGACTCAAGCGAGCAGTACTTC. Its translation is CASGFSRTRDSSEQYF. Full variable domain (missing parts from reference TRBV12-5 and TRBJ2-7): DARVTQTPRHKVTEMGQEVTMRCQPILGHNTVFWYRQTMMQGLELLAYFRNRAPLDDSGMPKDRFSAEMPDATLATLKIQPSEPRDSAVYFCASGFSRTRDSSEQYFGPGTRLTVT.

The CDR3 spells CASGLVVARGLNTEAFF. The CDR3 coding sequence is TGTGCTAGTGGTTTGGTAGTGGCCAGGGGGCTGAACACTGAAGCTTTCTTT. The chain carries TRBV12-5 and TRBJ1-1; 8 bases line up with TRBD1. The CDR3 is 17 residues long. V lost 0 bases, J lost 0 bases, and 6 bases stayed unmatched. Germline CDR1 and CDR2: LGHNT and FRNRAP. Looking up the rest from reference TRBV12-5 and TRBJ1-1 gives the full variable domain: DARVTQTPRHKVTEMGQEVTMRCQPILGHNTVFWYRQTMMQGLELLAYFRNRAPLDDSGMPKDRFSAEMPDATLATLKIQPSEPRDSAVYFCASGLVVARGLNTEAFFGQGTRLTVV.

The V and J genes are TRBV6-6 and TRBJ2-5, with a tentative D call TRBD2 (7 bases). This CDR3 spans 13 amino acids. V was pared by 10 bases and J by 4 bases, with 16 bases between. Germline loops: CDR1 MNHNY, CDR2 SVGAGI (reference sequence). The CDR3 region has the DNA TGTGCCACTGAGAGGGGGGGCGCAGAGACCCAGTACTTC. Translating gives CATERGGAETQYF.

The CDR3 DNA reads TGTGCCAGCAGCTTAACAGGGTTCGAAGAGACCCAGTACTTC. Protein: CASSLTGFEETQYF. The chain joins TRBV13 to TRBJ2-5, with D tentatively TRBD1 (6 bases). V lost 2 bases, J lost 3 bases, and 10 bases lay in between. Germline CDR1 is PRHDT and CDR2 is FYEKMQ (reference sequence). The CDR3 length is 14 residues.

This clone showed up just once. The chain joins TRBV7-2 to TRBJ2-7, with D unresolved. This CDR3 region has 15 residues. In germline, CDR1 is SGHTA, CDR2 FQGNSA. Trimming cost V 2 bases and J 6 bases, with 17 bases left between them. The CDR3: CASSLTGRVSVEQYF. The CDR3 DNA sequence: TGTGCCAGCAGCTTAACGGGTCGGGTATCGGTCGAGCAGTACTTC.

V gene TRBV7-9 combines with J gene TRBJ2-7; the match to TRBD1 covers 9 bases. With 3 bases clipped from V and 2 bases from J, the junction kept 2 bases outside the gene matches. Germline CDR1 SEHNR, CDR2 FQNEAQ (reference sequence). There are 14 residues in the CDR3. In DNA, the CDR3 is TGTGCCAGCAGCTTCGGGACAGGGCCCTACGAGCAGTACTTC. It translates to CASSFGTGPYEQYF. Looking up the rest from reference TRBV7-9 and TRBJ2-7 gives the full variable domain: DTGVSQNPRHKITKRGQNVTFRCDPISEHNRLYWYRQTLGQGPEFLTYFQNEAQLEKSRLLSDRFSAERPKGSFSTLEIQRTEQGDSAMYLCASSFGTGPYEQYFGPGTRLTVT.

J is TRBJ2-5 and V is TRBV14, with 11 positions matching TRBD2. In germline, CDR1 is SGHDN, CDR2 FVKESK. There are 19 residues in the CDR3. V lost 0 bases, J lost 3 bases, and 12 bases stayed unmatched. The CDR3 loop reads CASSQERLAGGIQEETQYF. CDR3 coding DNA: TGTGCCAGCAGCCAAGAAAGGCTAGCGGGGGGAATTCAAGAAGAGACCCAGTACTTC.

V is TRBV5-1 and J is TRBJ2-3; D gene unclear. The germline V gene encodes CDR1 SGHRS and CDR2 YFSETQ. The CDR3 length is 14 residues. Trimming took 0 bases from V and 1 from J, leaving 6 bases between them. CDR3 nucleotides: TGCGCCAGCAGCTTGGGACTCCGCACAGATACGCAGTATTTT. Encoded protein: CASSLGLRTDTQYF.

The chain has TRBV2 and TRBJ2-3; 8 bases are shared with TRBD1. Germline V lookup: CDR1 SNHLY, CDR2 FYNNEI. The CDR3 consists of 15 residues. V was pared by 6 bases and J by 2 bases, with 7 bases of the junction left unmatched. The CDR3 sequence: CASRDRDRFTDTQYF. DNA for the CDR3: TGTGCCAGCAGAGACCGGGACAGGTTCACAGATACGCAGTATTTT.

About this clone: This specimen includes other DNA sequences encoding the same CDR3. This chain connects TRBV6-5 to TRBJ2-7; D not certain. The V gene's germline CDR1 is MNHEY and CDR2 SVGAGI. The length of the CDR3 is 12 residues. V lost 0 bases, J lost 6 bases, and 6 bases lay in between. CDR3 bases: TGTGCCAGCAGTTACTCTACGGGCGAGCAGTACTTC. Its translation: CASSYSTGEQYF.

This rearrangement joins TRBV5-1 to TRBJ2-1; TRBD1 agrees at 7 bases. The germline V gene encodes CDR1 SGHRS and CDR2 YFSETQ. Germline trimming cut 1 base from V and 0 bases from J; bases unmatched to any gene: 7. This CDR3 region has 17 residues. The CDR3 DNA is TGCGCCAGCAGCTTGTCGAGGACAGGAAGCTCCTACAATGAGCAGTTCTTC. Protein product: CASSLSRTGSSYNEQFF.

This clone was seen a handful of times. The rearrangement joins TRBV6-1 to TRBJ2-7; 11 bases map to TRBD1. The CDR3 has 14 residues. The germline CDR1 and CDR2 sequences are MNHNS and SASEGT. J lost 6 bases, V lost 6 bases, and 7 bases had no gene match. The CDR3 sequence: CASRMMGQGGEQYF. The CDR3 DNA follows: TGTGCCAGCAGAATGATGGGACAGGGGGGCGAGCAGTACTTC.

This chain uses TRBV4-3 with TRBJ2-5; TRBD2 might be the D (6 bases). The CDR3 covers 15 residues. V was pared by 0 bases and J by 1 base, with 9 bases between. CDR1 LGHNA and CDR2 YSLEER come from the germline V gene. CDR3 amino acids: CASSQEGGSQETQYF. The CDR3 DNA reads TGCGCCAGCAGCCAAGAGGGGGGATCCCAAGAGACCCAGTACTTC.

The rearrangement links TRBV5-4 to TRBJ2-7; D may be TRBD1 (8 bases). Germline V gene sequence: CDR1 SGHNT, CDR2 YYREEE (reference sequence). The CDR3 has 15 residues. V was cut by 3 bases and J by 4 bases, with 17 bases left in between. The CDR3 nucleotides read TGTGCCAGCAGCTCCGGCAGCGGGACAGGTTACGAGCAGTACTTC. As protein: CASSSGSGTGYEQYF.

The rearrangement uses TRBV21-1 and TRBJ2-7; no DNA check was done on the table's D call, TRBD2. TRBV21-1 is reported as a pseudogene. The CDR3 contains 19 residues. In nucleotides, the CDR3 is TGTGCCAGCAGATTTTCGGTGTTGCACCATTCTCCCCACCCTTACGAGCAGTACTTC. It yields the protein CASRFSVLHHSPHPYEQYF.